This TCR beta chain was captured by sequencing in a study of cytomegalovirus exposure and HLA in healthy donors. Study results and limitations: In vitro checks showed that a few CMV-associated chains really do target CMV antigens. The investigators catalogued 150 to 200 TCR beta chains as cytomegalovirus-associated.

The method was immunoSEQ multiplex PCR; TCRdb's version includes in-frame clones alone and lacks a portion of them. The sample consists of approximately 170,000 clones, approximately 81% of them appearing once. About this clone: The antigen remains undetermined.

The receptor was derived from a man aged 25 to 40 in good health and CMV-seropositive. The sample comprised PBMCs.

The CDR3 loop is CASSLRERDIQGRVGDQPQHF. The CDR3 DNA follows: TGTGCCAGCAGCTTAAGGGAGAGGGACATTCAGGGTCGGGTGGGGGATCAGCCCCAGCATTTT. V gene TRBV7-3 combines with J gene TRBJ1-5, with D perhaps TRBD1 (6 bases). V was clipped by 1 base and J by 5 bases, with 30 bases between them. The CDR3 runs 21 residues. Germline CDR1 SGHTA, CDR2 FQGTGA.